This T cell receptor beta chain was sequenced during a study of T cell responses to AZD1222 COVID-19 vaccine. Data came from immunoSEQ multiplex PCR; TCRdb stores just in-frame clones and leaves some out. The data contain about 160,000 clones, 75% to 95% of them singletons. Per germline, CDR1 MDHEN and CDR2 SYDVKM. The CDR3 consists of 15 residues. The V and J ends lost 5 bases and 7 bases, in that order; junction bases with no gene match: 11. As concerns this clone: The antigen is not known.

Study outcomes and limitations: Researchers took repertoire samples only after the peak T cell response had come.

The chain combines TRBV28 with TRBJ2-5, with 9 bases that match TRBD2. This specimen was peripheral blood, taken on day 0 of AZD1222 vaccination. The sequence was obtained from an adult in good health. The DNA for the CDR3 is TGTGCCAGCAGTCCCCCTCTGACTAGCGGTGGGACCCAGTACTTC. Translated: CASSPPLTSGGTQYF. The complete variable domain, with remaining parts taken from reference TRBV28 and TRBJ2-5, reads DVKVTQSSRYLVKRTGEKVFLECVQDMDHENMFWYRQDPGLGLRLIYFSYDVKMKEKGDIPEGYSVSREKKERFSLILESASTNQTSMYLCASSPPLTSGGTQYFGPGTRLLVL.